This TCR beta chain was found in a study of blood T cell repertoires in COVID-19. Study as a whole: The samples span acute and convalescent COVID-19 from the United States, Italy and Spain. T cells, B-cell-depleted T cells, or PBMCs provided the cDNA or gDNA that served as material.

As handled by the study authors: Quantification of nucleated cells was approximated via reference gene primer amplification. The assay was immunoSEQ multiplex PCR, and TCRdb's table has in-frame clones only and misses some. V and J calls and clone size follow that table, whereas D and trimming were derived from the DNA. This table holds about 74,000 clones, over 85% found once. Trimming cost V 1 base and J 5 bases; bases outside gene matches: 7. Germline loops: CDR1 LGHNT, CDR2 FRNRAP. The CDR3 runs to 17 residues. The rearrangement links TRBV12-5 to TRBJ2-1, with 11 bases fitting TRBD1. The TCR sequence derives from a human donor in a cohort sampled during active COVID-19. The sequenced sample consisted of peripheral blood. The CDR3 spells CASGLGLRDRGNNEQFF. DNA for the CDR3: TGTGCTAGTGGTTTGGGACTCCGGGACAGGGGGAACAATGAGCAGTTCTTC.